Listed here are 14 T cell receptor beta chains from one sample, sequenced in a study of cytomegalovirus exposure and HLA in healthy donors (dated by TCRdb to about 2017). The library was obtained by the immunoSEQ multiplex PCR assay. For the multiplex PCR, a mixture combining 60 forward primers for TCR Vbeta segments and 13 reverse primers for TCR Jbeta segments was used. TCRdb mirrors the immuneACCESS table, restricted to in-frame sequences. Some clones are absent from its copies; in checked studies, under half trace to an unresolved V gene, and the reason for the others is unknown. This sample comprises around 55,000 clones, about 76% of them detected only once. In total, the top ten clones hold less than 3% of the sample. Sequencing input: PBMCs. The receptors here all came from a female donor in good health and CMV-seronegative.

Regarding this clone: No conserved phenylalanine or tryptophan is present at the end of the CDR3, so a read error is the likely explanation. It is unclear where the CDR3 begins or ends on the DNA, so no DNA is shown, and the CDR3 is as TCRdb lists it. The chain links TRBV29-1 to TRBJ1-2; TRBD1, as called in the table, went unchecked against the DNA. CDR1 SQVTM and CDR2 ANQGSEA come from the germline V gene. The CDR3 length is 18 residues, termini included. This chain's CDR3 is CSVEGLIRTGGAGYGYNV.

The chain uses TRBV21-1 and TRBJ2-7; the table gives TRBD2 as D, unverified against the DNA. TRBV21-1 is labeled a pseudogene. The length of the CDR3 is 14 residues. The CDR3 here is CASSNGGRAYEQYF. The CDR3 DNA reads TGTGCCAGCAGCAACGGCGGGAGGGCCTACGAGCAGTACTTC.

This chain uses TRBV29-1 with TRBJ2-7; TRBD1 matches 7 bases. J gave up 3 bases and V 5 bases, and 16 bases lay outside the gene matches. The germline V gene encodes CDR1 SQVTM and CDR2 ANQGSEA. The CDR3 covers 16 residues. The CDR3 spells CSVRSTRSGTDYEQYF. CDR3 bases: TGCAGCGTTCGGAGCACGCGTTCCGGGACAGACTACGAGCAGTACTTC.

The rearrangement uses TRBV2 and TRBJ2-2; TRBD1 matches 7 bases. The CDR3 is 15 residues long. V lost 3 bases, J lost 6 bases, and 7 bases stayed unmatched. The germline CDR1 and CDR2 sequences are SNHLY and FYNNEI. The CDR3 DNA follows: TGTGCCAGCAGTGAGACAGGGAATGTGGCCGGGGAGCTGTTTTTT. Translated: CASSETGNVAGELFF.

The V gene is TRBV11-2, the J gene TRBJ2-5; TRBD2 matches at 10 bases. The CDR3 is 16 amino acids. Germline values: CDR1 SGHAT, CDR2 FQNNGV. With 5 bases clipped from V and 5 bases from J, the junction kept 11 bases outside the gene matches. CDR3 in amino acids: CASSKGAGGLWETQYF. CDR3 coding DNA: TGTGCCAGCAGCAAGGGAGCGGGGGGGCTTTGGGAGACCCAGTACTTC.

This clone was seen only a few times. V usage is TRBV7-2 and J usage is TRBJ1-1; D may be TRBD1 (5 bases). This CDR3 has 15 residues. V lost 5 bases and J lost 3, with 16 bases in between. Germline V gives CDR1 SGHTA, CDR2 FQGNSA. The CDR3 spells CASSPLGGRHTEAFF. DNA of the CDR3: TGTGCCAGCAGCCCTCTCGGGGGGAGGCACACTGAAGCTTTCTTT.

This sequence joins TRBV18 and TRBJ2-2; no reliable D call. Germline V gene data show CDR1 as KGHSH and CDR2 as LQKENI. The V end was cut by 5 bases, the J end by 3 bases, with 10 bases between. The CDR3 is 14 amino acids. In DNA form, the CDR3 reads TGTGCCAGCTCAATCACGGAGTACACCGGGGAGCTGTTTTTT. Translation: CASSITEYTGELFF.

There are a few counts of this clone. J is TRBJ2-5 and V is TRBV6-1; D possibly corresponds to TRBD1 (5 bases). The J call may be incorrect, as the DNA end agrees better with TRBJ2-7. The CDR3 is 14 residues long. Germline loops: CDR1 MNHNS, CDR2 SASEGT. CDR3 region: CASSERLGAHEQYF. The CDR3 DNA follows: TGTGCCAGCAGTGAAAGGTTAGGGGCCCACGAGCAGTACTTC.

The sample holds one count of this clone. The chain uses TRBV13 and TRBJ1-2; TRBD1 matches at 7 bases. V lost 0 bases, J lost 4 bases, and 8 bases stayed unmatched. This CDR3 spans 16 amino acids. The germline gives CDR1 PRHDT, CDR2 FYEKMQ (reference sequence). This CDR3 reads CASSLGLGQGGYGYTF. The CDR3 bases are TGTGCCAGCAGCTTAGGCCTAGGGCAGGGGGGCTATGGCTACACCTTC.

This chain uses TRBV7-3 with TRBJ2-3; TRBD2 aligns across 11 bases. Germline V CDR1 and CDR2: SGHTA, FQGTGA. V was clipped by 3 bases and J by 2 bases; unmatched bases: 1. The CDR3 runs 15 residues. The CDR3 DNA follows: TGTGCCAGCAGCTTGGGACTAGCGGTCACAGATACGCAGTATTTT. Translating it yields CASSLGLAVTDTQYF.

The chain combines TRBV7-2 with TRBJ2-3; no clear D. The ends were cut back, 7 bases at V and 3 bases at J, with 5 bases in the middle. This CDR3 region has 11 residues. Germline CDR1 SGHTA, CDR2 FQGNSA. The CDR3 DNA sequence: TGTGCCAGCACAAATACAGATACGCAGTATTTT. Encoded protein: CASTNTDTQYF.

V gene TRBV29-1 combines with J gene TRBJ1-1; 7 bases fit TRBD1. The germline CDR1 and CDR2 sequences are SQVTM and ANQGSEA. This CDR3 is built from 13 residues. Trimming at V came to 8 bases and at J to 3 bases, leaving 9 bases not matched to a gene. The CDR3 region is CSLRTGRDTEAFF. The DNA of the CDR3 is TGCAGCCTCCGGACAGGACGGGACACTGAAGCTTTCTTT.

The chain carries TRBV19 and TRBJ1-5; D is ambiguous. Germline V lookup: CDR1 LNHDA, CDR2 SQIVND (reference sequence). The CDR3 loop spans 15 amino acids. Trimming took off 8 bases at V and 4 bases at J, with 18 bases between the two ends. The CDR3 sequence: CASGEGTVRNQPQHF. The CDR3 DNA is TGTGCCAGTGGGGAGGGTACGGTTCGGAATCAGCCCCAGCATTTT.

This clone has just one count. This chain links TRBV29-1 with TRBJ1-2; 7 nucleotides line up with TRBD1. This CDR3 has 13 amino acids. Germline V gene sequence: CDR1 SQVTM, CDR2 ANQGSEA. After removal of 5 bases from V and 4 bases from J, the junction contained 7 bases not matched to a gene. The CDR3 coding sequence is TGCAGCGTTACTCGACAGGGTCTCTATGGCTACACCTTC. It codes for CSVTRQGLYGYTF.